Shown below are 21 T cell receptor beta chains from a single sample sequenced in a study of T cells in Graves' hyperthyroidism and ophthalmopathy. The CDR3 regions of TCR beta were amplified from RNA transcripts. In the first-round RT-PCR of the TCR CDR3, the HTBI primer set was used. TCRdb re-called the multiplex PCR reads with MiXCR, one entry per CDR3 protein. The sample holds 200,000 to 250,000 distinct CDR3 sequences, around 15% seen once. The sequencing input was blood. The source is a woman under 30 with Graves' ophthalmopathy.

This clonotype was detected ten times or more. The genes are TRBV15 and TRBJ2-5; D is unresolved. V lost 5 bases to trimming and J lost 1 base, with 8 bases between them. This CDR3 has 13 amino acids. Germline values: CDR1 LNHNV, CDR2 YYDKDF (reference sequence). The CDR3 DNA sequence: TGTGCCACCAGCTTGCACGTCCAAGAGACCCAGTACTTC. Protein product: CATSLHVQETQYF.

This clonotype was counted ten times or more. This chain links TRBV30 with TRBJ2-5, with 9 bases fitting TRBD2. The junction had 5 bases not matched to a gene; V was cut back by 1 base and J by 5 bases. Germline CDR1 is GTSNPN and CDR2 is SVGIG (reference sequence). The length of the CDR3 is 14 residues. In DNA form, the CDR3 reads TGTGCCTGGAGTGGCCTAGCGGGATTTGAGACCCAGTACTTC. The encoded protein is CAWSGLAGFETQYF. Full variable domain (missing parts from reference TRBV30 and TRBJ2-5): SQTIHQWPATLVQPVGSPLSLECTVEGTSNPNLYWYRQAAGRGLQLLFYSVGIGQISSEVPQNLSASRPQDRQFILSSKKLLLSDSGFYLCAWSGLAGFETQYFGPGTRLLVL.

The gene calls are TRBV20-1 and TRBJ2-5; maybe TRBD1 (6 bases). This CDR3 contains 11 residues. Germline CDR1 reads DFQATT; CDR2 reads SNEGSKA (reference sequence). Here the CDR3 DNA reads TGCAGCGTACAGGGTAAAGAGACCCAGTACTTC. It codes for CSVQGKETQYF.

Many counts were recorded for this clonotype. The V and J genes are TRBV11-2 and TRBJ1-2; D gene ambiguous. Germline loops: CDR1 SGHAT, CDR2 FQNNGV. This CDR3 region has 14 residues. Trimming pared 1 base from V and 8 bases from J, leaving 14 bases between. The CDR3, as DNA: TGTGCCAGCAGCTTAGCGTATATGTCCCAGGGCTACACCTTC. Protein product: CASSLAYMSQGYTF.

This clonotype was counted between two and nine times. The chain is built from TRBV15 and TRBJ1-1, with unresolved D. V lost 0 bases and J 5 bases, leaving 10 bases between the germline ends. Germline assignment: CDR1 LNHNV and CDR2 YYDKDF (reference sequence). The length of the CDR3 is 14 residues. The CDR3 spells CATSRDNAGTEAFF. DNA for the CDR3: TGTGCCACCAGCAGAGATAATGCAGGTACTGAAGCTTTCTTT.

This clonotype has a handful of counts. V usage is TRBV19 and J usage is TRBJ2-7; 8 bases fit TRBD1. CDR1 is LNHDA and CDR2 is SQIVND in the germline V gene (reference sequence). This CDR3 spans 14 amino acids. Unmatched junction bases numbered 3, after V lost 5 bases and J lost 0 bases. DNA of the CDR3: TGTGCCAGTAGTCAGGGGGCCCCCTCCTACGAGCAGTACTTC. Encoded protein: CASSQGAPSYEQYF.

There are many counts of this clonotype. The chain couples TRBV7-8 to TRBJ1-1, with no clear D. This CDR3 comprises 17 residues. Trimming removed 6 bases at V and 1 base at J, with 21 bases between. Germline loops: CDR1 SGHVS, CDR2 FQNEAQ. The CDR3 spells CASRPLPPRQANTEAFF. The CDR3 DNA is TGTGCCAGCAGACCTCTCCCCCCAAGACAAGCGAACACTGAAGCTTTCTTT. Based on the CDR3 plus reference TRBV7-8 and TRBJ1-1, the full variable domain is GAGVSQSPRYKVAKRGQDVALRCDPISGHVSLFWYQQALGQGPEFLTYFQNEAQLDKSGLPSDRFFAERPEGSVSTLKIQRTQQEDSAVYLCASRPLPPRQANTEAFFGQGTRLTVV.

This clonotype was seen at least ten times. CDR3 loop: CSARDYAGGSGRYNEQFF. CDR3 nucleotide sequence: TGCAGTGCTAGAGATTACGCGGGGGGGAGCGGCCGCTACAATGAGCAGTTCTTC. V usage is TRBV20-1 and J usage is TRBJ2-1, with 9 nucleotides matching TRBD2. The CDR3 loop spans 18 amino acids. V gave up 0 bases and J gave up 3 bases; unmatched junction bases: 12. CDR1 is DFQATT, CDR2 SNEGSKA, per germline (reference sequence).

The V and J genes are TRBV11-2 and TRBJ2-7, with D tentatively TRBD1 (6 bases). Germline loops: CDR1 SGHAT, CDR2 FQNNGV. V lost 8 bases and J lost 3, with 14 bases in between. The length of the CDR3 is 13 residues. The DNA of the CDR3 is TGTGCCAGCGAGGGCAGGGGAATCTACGAGCAGTACTTC. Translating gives CASEGRGIYEQYF.

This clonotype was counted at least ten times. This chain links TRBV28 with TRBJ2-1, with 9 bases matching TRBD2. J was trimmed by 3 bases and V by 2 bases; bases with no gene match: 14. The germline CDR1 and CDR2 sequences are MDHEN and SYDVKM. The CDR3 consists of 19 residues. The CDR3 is CASSLPLLTSGRDYNEQFF. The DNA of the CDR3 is TGTGCCAGCAGTTTACCCCTCCTGACTAGCGGACGCGACTACAATGAGCAGTTCTTC.

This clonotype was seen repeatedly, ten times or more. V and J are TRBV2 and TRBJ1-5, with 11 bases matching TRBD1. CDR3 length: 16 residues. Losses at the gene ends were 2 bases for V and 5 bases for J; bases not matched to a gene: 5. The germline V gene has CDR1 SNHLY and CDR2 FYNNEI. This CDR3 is CASSELRTGGDQPQHF. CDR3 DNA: TGTGCCAGCAGTGAATTGCGGACAGGGGGCGATCAGCCCCAGCATTTT. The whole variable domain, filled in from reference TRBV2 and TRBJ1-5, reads EPEVTQTPSHQVTQMGQEVILRCVPISNHLYFYWYRQILGQKVEFLVSFYNNEISEKSEIFDDQFSVERPDGSNFTLKIRSTKLEDSAMYFCASSELRTGGDQPQHFGDGTRLSIL.

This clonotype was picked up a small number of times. DNA for the CDR3: TGTGCCAGCAGTTTGGTGGGGGGAAGTCGGCAGCCCCAGCATTTT. Protein: CASSLVGGSRQPQHF. The rearrangement uses TRBV28 and TRBJ1-5, with D perhaps TRBD1 (5 bases). The V end lost 3 bases, the J end lost 7 bases, and 16 bases lay between the germline ends. Germline V lookup: CDR1 MDHEN, CDR2 SYDVKM. This CDR3 is built from 15 residues.

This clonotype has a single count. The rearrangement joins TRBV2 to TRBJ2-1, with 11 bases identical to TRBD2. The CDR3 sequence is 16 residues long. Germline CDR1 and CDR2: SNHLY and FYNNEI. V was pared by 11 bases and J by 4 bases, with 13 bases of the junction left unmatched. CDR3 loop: CAAGAGTSGLYNEQFF. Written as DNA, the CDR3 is TGTGCCGCTGGGGCCGGGACTAGCGGCCTATACAATGAGCAGTTCTTC.

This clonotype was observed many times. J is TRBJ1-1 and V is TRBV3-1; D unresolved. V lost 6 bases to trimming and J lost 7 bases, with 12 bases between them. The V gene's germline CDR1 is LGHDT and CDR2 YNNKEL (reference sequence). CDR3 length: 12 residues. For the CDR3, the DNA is TGTGCCAGCAGACAGAAGCGGGGTGAAGCTTTCTTT. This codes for CASRQKRGEAFF. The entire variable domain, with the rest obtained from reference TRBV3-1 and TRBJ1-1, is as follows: DTAVSQTPKYLVTQMGNDKSIKCEQNLGHDTMYWYKQDSKKFLKIMFSYNNKELIINETVPNRFSPKSPDKAHLNLHINSLELGDSAVYFCASRQKRGEAFFGQGTRLTVV.

This CDR3 is CASSSTTSGSYTQYF. CDR3 sequence (DNA): TGTGCCAGCAGCTCTACGACTAGCGGGAGTTATACGCAGTATTTT. The V and J genes are TRBV7-3 and TRBJ2-3, with 12 bases that match TRBD2. This CDR3 region has 15 residues. V trimming: 4 bases; J trimming: 7 bases; junction bases outside the gene matches: 6. Germline CDR1 and CDR2: SGHTA and FQGTGA.

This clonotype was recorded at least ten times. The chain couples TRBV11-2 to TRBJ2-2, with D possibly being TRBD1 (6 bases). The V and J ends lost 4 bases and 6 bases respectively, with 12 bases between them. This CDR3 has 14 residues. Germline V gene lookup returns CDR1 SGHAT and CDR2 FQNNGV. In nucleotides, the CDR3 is TGTGCCAGCAGCTCCAGGGGCAGCTCCGGGGAGCTGTTTTTT. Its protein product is CASSSRGSSGELFF.

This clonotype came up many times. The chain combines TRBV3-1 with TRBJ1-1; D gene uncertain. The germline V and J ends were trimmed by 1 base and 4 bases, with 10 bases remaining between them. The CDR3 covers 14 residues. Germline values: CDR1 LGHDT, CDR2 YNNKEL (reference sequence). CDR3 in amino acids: CASSQGRQITEAFF. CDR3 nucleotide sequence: TGTGCCAGCAGCCAAGGGAGGCAGATCACTGAAGCTTTCTTT.

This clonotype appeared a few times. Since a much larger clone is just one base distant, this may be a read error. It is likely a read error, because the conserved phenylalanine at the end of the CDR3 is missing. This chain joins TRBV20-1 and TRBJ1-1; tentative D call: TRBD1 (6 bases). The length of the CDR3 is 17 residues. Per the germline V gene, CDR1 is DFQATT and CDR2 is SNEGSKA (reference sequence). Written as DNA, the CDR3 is TGCAGCGTACCAGCGAGAACAGGGAACCTAGGGTTCACTGAAGCTTTCCTT. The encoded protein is CSVPARTGNLGFTEAFL.

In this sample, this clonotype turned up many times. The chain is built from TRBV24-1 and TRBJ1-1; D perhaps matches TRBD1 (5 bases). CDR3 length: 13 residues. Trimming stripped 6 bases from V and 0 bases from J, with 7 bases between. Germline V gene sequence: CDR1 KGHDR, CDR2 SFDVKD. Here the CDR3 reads CATSSTVNTEAFF. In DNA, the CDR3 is TGTGCCACCAGTTCGACAGTGAACACTGAAGCTTTCTTT.

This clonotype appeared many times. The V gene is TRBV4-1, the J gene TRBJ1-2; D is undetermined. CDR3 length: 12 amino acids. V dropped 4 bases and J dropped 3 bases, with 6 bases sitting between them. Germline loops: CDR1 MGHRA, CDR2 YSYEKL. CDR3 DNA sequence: TGCGCCAGCAGCCCTGATGACTATGGCTACACCTTC. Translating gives CASSPDDYGYTF.

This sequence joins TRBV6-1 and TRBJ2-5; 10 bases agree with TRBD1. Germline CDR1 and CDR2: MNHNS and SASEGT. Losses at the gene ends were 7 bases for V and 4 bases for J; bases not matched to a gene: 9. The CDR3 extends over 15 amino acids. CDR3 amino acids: CASNRDRGSPETQYF. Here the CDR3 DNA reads TGTGCCAGCAACCGGGACAGGGGTTCCCCAGAGACCCAGTACTTC.